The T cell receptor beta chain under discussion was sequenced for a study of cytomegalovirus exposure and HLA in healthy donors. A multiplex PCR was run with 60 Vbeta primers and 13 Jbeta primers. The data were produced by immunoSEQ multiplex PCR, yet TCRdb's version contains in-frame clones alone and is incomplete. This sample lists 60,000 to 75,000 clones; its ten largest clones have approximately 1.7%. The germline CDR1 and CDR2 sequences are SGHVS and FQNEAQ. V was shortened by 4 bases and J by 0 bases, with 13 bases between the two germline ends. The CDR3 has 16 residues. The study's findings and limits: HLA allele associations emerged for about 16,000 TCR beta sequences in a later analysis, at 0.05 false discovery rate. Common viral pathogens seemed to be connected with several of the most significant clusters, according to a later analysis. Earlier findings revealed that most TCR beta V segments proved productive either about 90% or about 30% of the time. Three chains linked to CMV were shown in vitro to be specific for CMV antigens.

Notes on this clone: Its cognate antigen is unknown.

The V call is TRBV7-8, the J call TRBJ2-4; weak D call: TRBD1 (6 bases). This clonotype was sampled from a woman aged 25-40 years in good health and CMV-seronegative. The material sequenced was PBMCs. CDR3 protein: CASSSMGALAKNIQYF. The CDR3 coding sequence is TGTGCCAGCAGCTCGATGGGGGCACTAGCCAAAAACATTCAGTACTTC. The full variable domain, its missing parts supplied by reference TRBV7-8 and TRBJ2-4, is GAGVSQSPRYKVAKRGQDVALRCDPISGHVSLFWYQQALGQGPEFLTYFQNEAQLDKSGLPSDRFFAERPEGSVSTLKIQRTQQEDSAVYLCASSSMGALAKNIQYFGAGTRLSVL.